Sequencing of this TCR beta chain was carried out in a study of patients and donors after allogeneic stem cell transplantation. MiXCR, run by TCRdb on the RT-PCR reads, gives a single entry per CDR3 protein. Of over 200,000 distinct CDR3 sequences listed, more than 35% are singletons. V was pared by 6 bases and J by 2 bases, with 13 bases between. Per germline, CDR1 KGHSH and CDR2 LQKENI. The CDR3 has 14 residues. This clonotype was detected only a few times. The TCR originated in a human donor who was either an allogeneic HSCT recipient or a stem cell or donor lymphocyte infusion donor (not recorded which). It is not recorded whose cells these are; they may come from a transplant donor. Material: blood, either unsorted or a sorted T cell fraction (not recorded which). The chain employs TRBV18 and TRBJ1-2; D gene ambiguous. CDR3 sequence reads: CASSYPPGNYGYTF. CDR3 nucleotides: TGTGCCAGCTCGTACCCTCCGGGAAACTATGGCTACACCTTC.